This T cell receptor (beta chain) was sequenced for a study of spatial heterogeneity in lung cancer. Study in general: Alpha-chain sequences were consistently detected in smaller numbers than beta-chain sequences. Raw reads contained each unique TCR and UMI combination more than ten times on average.

This clonotype has a count of ten or more. V lost 1 base to trimming and J lost 8 bases, with 11 bases between them. CDR1 and CDR2 from the germline V gene are MGHRA and YSYEKL. There are 13 residues in the CDR3. The library protocol tagged each TCR cDNA with a unique molecular identifier. Using its own MiXCR run on the 5' RACE reads, TCRdb lists one record per CDR3 protein. The sample includes about 3,700 distinct CDR3 sequences, 7% of them seen just once. Documented time point: sample taken at primary tumor resection. The sequenced material consisted of unsorted whole RNA from tumor, nontumor lung or frozen PBMC. Samples came from 72 TRACERx patients with untreated early-stage lung cancer.

This TCR was sampled from a male donor with early-stage non-small cell lung cancer. The gene calls are TRBV4-1 and TRBJ1-1, with D perhaps matching TRBD1 (6 bases). The sample was normal lung tissue next to the tumor, taken at surgery. CDR3 in DNA: TGCGCCAGCAGCCAAGCTTTCGGGACAGAAGCTTTCTTT. It translates to CASSQAFGTEAFF.